This T cell receptor (beta chain) is drawn from a study of blood T cells in healthy people across ages (dated by TCRdb to about 2015). Turning to the overall study: In model experiments, template switching captured about one uniquely barcoded TCR beta cDNA molecule for every two T cells. The donors were divided into four age groups: young (average approximately 15 years), middle-aged (approximately 41), aged (approximately 62) and long-lived (about 79). Age-related changes in TCR beta repertoire diversity were measured in the study by deep sequencing normalized with unique cDNA molecular identifiers. To avoid experimental bias, donors of different ages were randomly spread across the sequencing lanes. Two additional independent replicas of 1 million unique cDNA reads from the same blood draw were analyzed for two donors (one aged 18 to 30 and one aged 80 or older).

The approximately 39 donors, aged about 6 to 95 years, were systemically healthy Caucasian individuals from Russia. Each donor gave approximately 9.4 milliliters of peripheral blood, drawn into EDTA-treated Vacutainer tubes. Ficoll-Paque density-gradient centrifugation was used to isolate PBMCs, with at least 7 million obtained per sample. Trizol reagent was used to extract total RNA from PBMCs, with at least 6 micrograms per sample. For every donor, flow cytometry on a PBMC aliquot measured the percentage of naive CD45RAhigh/CD27high T cells. Study-wide conclusions, independent of this receptor: As age increased, observed TCR beta diversity per million T cells dropped in a roughly linear way, and a significant reduction was already evident by age 40. Because the CMV infection status of the donors was unknown, age-related changes in expanded clonotypes may potentially have been confounded. Compared with the aged group, the long-lived group had more naive CD4+ T cells, fewer expanded clones and increased TCR diversity, a pattern suggesting age selection. A strong correlation was found between observed TCR beta diversity and the percentage of naive T cells measured by flow cytometry. Conclusive comparison of naive and antigen-experienced compartments was prevented by the profiling of bulk unsorted PBMCs. Estimates of total diversity from one million sequenced T cells were regarded as lower bounds and underestimates.

Based on the germline V gene, the CDR1 and CDR2 sequences are ENHRY and SYGVKD. Including the terminal cysteine and phenylalanine, the CDR3 comprises 13 residues. Only the CDR3 region is kept as DNA, spanning 39 bases read in frame from base 1. V is clipped by 4 bases and J by 8 bases, and the sequence between their germline boundaries is 14 bases long. Preparation of the library involved 5' RACE. A second PCR of about 6 to 11 cycles was performed with a sample-barcoded 5' primer and a J-beta primer mix. Each TCR beta cDNA molecule received a unique molecular identifier from a template-switch 5' adaptor carrying 12 random nucleotides. At least 2.5 million CDR3-containing paired-end reads were obtained from each sample. First-strand cDNA was synthesized from all RNA with the Mint cDNA synthesis kit, primed by a TRBC-specific oligonucleotide. All cDNA was treated with uracil-DNA glycosylase and then went through a first 18-cycle PCR with the universal primers M1SS and BC2_uni_R. Per the original workflow: For normalization, 1 million high-quality reads were randomly selected from each sample, with every read carrying a distinct molecular identifier. Reads with shared molecular identifiers were discarded instead of being binned into consensus sequences. MiTCR, with a Q25 quality threshold and the strictest error-elimination algorithm, was used for CDR3 identification, clonotype clustering and error correction. A nonparametric unseen species model using Euler transformation provided a lower-bound estimate of total TCR beta diversity. Using fastp at Q25 and MiXCR, TCRdb reprocessed the public reads and kept productive beta chains. CDR3 protein duplicates are merged, each entry listing the most common genes and DNA. The V and J calls and clone size come from TCRdb's table, not from the authors' own analysis. Counted in this sample were around 1,900,000 distinct CDR3 sequences; roughly two fifths of them appeared once. In total, the top ten clones hold about 21% of the sample.

A remark on this clonotype: There is no known antigen for this receptor. No per-base quality is available; no much larger clone lies one base away.

Material: blood. The chain employs TRBV10-3 and TRBJ1-2; confidence is insufficient to name the D gene. The clonotype comes from a human donor in good health. The DNA sequence follows: TGTGCCATCAGTGCAGAAACAAGTGGAGGCTACACCTTC. Its protein product is CAISAETSGGYTF.